These 20 T cell receptor beta chains were sequenced from one sample in a study of T cell responses to AZD1222 COVID-19 vaccine. This table comes from immunoSEQ multiplex PCR, and its TCRdb copy is limited to in-frame clones, with some not included. The sample has about 48,000 clones; about 86% are singletons. The source material was peripheral blood, sampled 28 days after the second AZD1222 dose. These receptors all stem from an adult who received the AZD1222 COVID-19 vaccine.

V is TRBV6-5 and J is TRBJ2-5; D unclear. The CDR3 length is 13 residues. Germline-derived CDR1 and CDR2 are MNHEY and SVGAGI. The ends were cut back, 0 bases at V and 5 bases at J, with 7 bases in the middle. CDR3 coding DNA: TGTGCCAGCAGTTACTCGCCAGGCGAGACCCAGTACTTC. Translating gives CASSYSPGETQYF.

This clone was seen a single time. The rearrangement joins TRBV28 to TRBJ1-5, with D hard to call. V shed 3 bases and J shed 0 bases, with 18 bases lying between them. The CDR3 consists of 18 residues. Germline V gene data show CDR1 as MDHEN and CDR2 as SYDVKM. CDR3 sequence: CASSFTEAVLDSNQPQHF. CDR3 nucleotide sequence: TGTGCCAGCAGTTTTACAGAGGCAGTATTAGATAGCAATCAGCCCCAGCATTTT.

The rearrangement uses TRBV11-2 and TRBJ2-7; 8 nucleotides align to TRBD1. With 8 bases clipped from V and 3 bases from J, the junction kept 9 bases outside the gene matches. CDR1 SGHAT and CDR2 FQNNGV come from the germline V gene. This CDR3 contains 14 residues. The CDR3 is CASQRTGLNYEQYF. In nucleotides, the CDR3 is TGTGCCAGCCAACGGACAGGGTTGAACTACGAGCAGTACTTC. Full variable domain (outside the CDR3, taken from reference TRBV11-2 and TRBJ2-7): EAGVAQSPRYKIIEKRQSVAFWCNPISGHATLYWYQQILGQGPKLLIQFQNNGVVDDSQLPKDRFSAERLKGVDSTLKIQPAKLEDSAVYLCASQRTGLNYEQYFGPGTRLTVT.

Concerning this clone itself: This same CDR3 is encoded by further DNA sequences in the sample. The V gene is TRBV24-1, the J gene TRBJ2-5; 11 nucleotides match TRBD1. The CDR3 sequence is 15 residues long. V was pared by 4 bases and J by 6 bases, with 6 bases of the junction left unmatched. Germline V gene lookup returns CDR1 KGHDR and CDR2 SFDVKD. Here the CDR3 DNA reads TGTGCCACCAGTGACCTCGGACAGGGGGCTAAGACCCAGTACTTC. Its protein is CATSDLGQGAKTQYF.

V and J are TRBV1 and TRBJ1-3; TRBD1 is the table's D call, not checked against the DNA. TRBV1 is a known pseudogene. The CDR3 runs 17 residues. Written as DNA, the CDR3 is TGCACCAGCAGCCACGAGGGACAGGCTGACTCTGGAAACACCATATATTTT. This sequence encodes CTSSHEGQADSGNTIYF.

The CDR3 reads CASSPPWGQPQHF. The CDR3 DNA reads TGTGCCAGCAGCCCCCCTTGGGGGCAGCCCCAGCATTTT. The chain links TRBV6-2 or TRBV6-3 to TRBJ1-5, with TRBD1 as a possible D gene (5 bases). Trimming took off 6 bases at V and 7 bases at J, with 13 bases between the two ends. The CDR3 covers 13 residues. Germline V CDR1 and CDR2: MNHEY, SVGEGT.

The V gene is TRBV6-6, the J gene TRBJ1-5, with TRBD1 identical over 10 bases. CDR3 size: 14 residues. J was trimmed by 6 bases and V by 7 bases; bases with no gene match: 6. The germline CDR1 and CDR2 sequences are MNHNY and SVGAGI (reference sequence). CDR3 amino acids: CASTEGTGVQPQHF. CDR3 coding DNA: TGTGCCAGCACCGAAGGGACAGGGGTTCAGCCCCAGCATTTT.

This clone was counted a few times. The chain couples TRBV7-9 to TRBJ2-3; D may be TRBD1 (5 bases). The germline CDR1 and CDR2 sequences are SEHNR and FQNEAQ (reference sequence). V lost 1 base to trimming and J lost 2 bases, with 10 bases between them. The CDR3 contains 15 residues. CDR3: CASSLGQSFTDTQYF. The CDR3 nucleotides are TGTGCCAGCAGCTTAGGACAGTCTTTCACAGATACGCAGTATTTT.

V usage is TRBV14 and J usage is TRBJ2-2; D is possibly TRBD1 (5 bases). This CDR3 is 16 amino acids long. V lost 8 bases and J lost 2, with 18 bases in between. Germline CDR1 reads SGHDN; CDR2 reads FVKESK. The CDR3 protein is CASRTINQGNTGELFF. The CDR3, as DNA: TGTGCCAGCCGAACCATCAATCAGGGAAACACCGGGGAGCTGTTTTTT.

CDR3 sequence reads: CASSLGPGLGYEQYF. DNA of the CDR3: TGCGCCAGCAGCTTGGGGCCGGGACTGGGGTACGAGCAGTACTTC. V usage is TRBV5-1 and J usage is TRBJ2-7, with a possible D match to TRBD2 (6 bases). The CDR3 is made up of 15 amino acids. Trimming left V 0 bases short and J 4 bases short, with 14 bases between. Looked up from germline, CDR1 is SGHRS and CDR2 is YFSETQ.

The chain uses TRBV9 and TRBJ2-3; TRBD2 matches 8 bases. The CDR3 length is 15 residues. After removal of 0 bases from V and 4 bases from J, the junction contained 4 bases not matched to a gene. Germline loops: CDR1 SGDLS, CDR2 YYNGEE. CDR3 DNA sequence: TGTGCCAGCAGCGTAGTAGCGGGATTTTCAGATACGCAGTATTTT. Translation: CASSVVAGFSDTQYF.

The chain combines TRBV9 with TRBJ1-3; 11 nucleotides agree with TRBD1. Trimming at V came to 6 bases and at J to 1 base, leaving 3 bases not matched to a gene. Germline V gives CDR1 SGDLS, CDR2 YYNGEE. The CDR3 runs to 15 residues. CDR3 sequence: CASTRDRGSGNTIYF. The CDR3 nucleotides are TGTGCCAGCACCCGGGACAGGGGGTCTGGAAACACCATATATTTT.

The chain uses TRBV28 and TRBJ2-1; a weak D match, TRBD2 (5 bases). The V gene's germline CDR1 is MDHEN and CDR2 SYDVKM. The CDR3 contains 14 residues. V was pared by 5 bases and J by 6 bases, with 14 bases between. The CDR3 nucleotides read TGTGCCAGCAGTCCGGGGATAGGGCTCAATGAGCAGTTCTTC. It codes for CASSPGIGLNEQFF. The full variable domain, rest sourced from reference TRBV28 and TRBJ2-1, is DVKVTQSSRYLVKRTGEKVFLECVQDMDHENMFWYRQDPGLGLRLIYFSYDVKMKEKGDIPEGYSVSREKKERFSLILESASTNQTSMYLCASSPGIGLNEQFFGPGTRLTVL.

This clone was counted a single time. V and J are TRBV5-6 and TRBJ2-7, with D possibly matching TRBD1 (6 bases). The V end lost 2 bases, the J end lost 3 bases, and 12 bases lay between the germline ends. CDR1 SGHDT and CDR2 YYEEEE come from the germline V gene. The CDR3 runs to 14 residues. The DNA of the CDR3 is TGTGCCAGCAGCTTCGGGACAAATAACTACGAGCAGTACTTC. Residues: CASSFGTNNYEQYF.

This rearrangement joins TRBV7-9 to TRBJ2-3; TRBD2 might be the D (5 bases). The CDR3 covers 14 residues. Trimming removed 8 bases at V and 0 bases at J, with 12 bases between. The germline V gene encodes CDR1 SEHNR and CDR2 FQNEAQ (reference sequence). As DNA, the CDR3 is TGTGCCAGCTCGGTCAGCGGAAGCACAGATACGCAGTATTTT. This translates into CASSVSGSTDTQYF. The variable domain in full, completed from reference TRBV7-9 and TRBJ2-3, reads DTGVSQNPRHKITKRGQNVTFRCDPISEHNRLYWYRQTLGQGPEFLTYFQNEAQLEKSRLLSDRFSAERPKGSFSTLEIQRTEQGDSAMYLCASSVSGSTDTQYFGPGTRLTVL.

This chain uses TRBV27 with TRBJ2-7; 11 bases fit TRBD2. Looked up from germline, CDR1 is MNHEY and CDR2 is SMNVEV (reference sequence). Trimming removed 5 bases from V and 2 bases from J; junction bases left unmatched: 8. The CDR3 has 16 amino acids. The CDR3 spells CASSLAGTSGTYEQYF. The CDR3 DNA sequence: TGTGCCAGCAGTCTGGCCGGGACTAGCGGAACCTACGAGCAGTACTTC.

The chain joins TRBV3-1 (or the pseudogene TRBV3-2) to TRBJ2-3, with D unresolved. Germline V gives CDR1 LGHDT, CDR2 YNNKEL (reference sequence). The CDR3 extends over 14 amino acids. V gave up 2 bases and J gave up 4 bases, with 10 bases separating them. The DNA for the CDR3 is TGTGCCAGCAGCCAACGGATGGCAGCAGATACGCAGTATTTT. Translated, it gives CASSQRMAADTQYF.

The rearrangement joins TRBV9 to TRBJ2-7; 9 bases fit TRBD1. Germline V gene sequence: CDR1 SGDLS, CDR2 YYNGEE. This CDR3 comprises 16 residues. V shed 0 bases, J shed 2 bases, and the junction held 6 bases outside the gene matches. CDR3 residues: CASSVEGTGPPYEQYF. CDR3 nucleotide sequence: TGTGCCAGCAGCGTAGAGGGGACAGGGCCTCCCTACGAGCAGTACTTC. Looking up the rest from reference TRBV9 and TRBJ2-7 gives the full variable domain: DSGVTQTPKHLITATGQRVTLRCSPRSGDLSVYWYQQSLDQGLQFLIQYYNGEERAKGNILERFSAQQFPDLHSELNLSSLELGDSALYFCASSVEGTGPPYEQYFGPGTRLTVT.

The genes are TRBV10-2 and TRBJ1-1; D unclear. The CDR3 is 14 amino acids. Trimming took off 0 bases at V and 4 bases at J, with 9 bases between the two ends. CDR1 and CDR2 from the germline V gene are WSHSY and SAAADI. This CDR3 is CASSESSSGTEAFF. CDR3 in DNA: TGCGCCAGCAGTGAGTCTTCCTCGGGCACTGAAGCTTTCTTT.

The chain combines TRBV4-1 with TRBJ1-1; TRBD1 might be the D (5 bases). The V end lost 1 base, the J end lost 3 bases, and 9 bases lay between the germline ends. CDR1 is MGHRA and CDR2 is YSYEKL in the germline V gene. This CDR3 spans 14 amino acids. The CDR3 nucleotides are TGCGCCAGCAGCCAAGGGCAGGGCTACACTGAAGCTTTCTTT. The encoded protein is CASSQGQGYTEAFF.